This T cell receptor beta chain was documented in a study of beta chain features in type 1 diabetes. Isolated RNA was reverse transcribed in full, so expressed TCRB transcripts were sequenced. Assay used: immunoSEQ multiplex PCR; TCRdb lists only in-frame clones, some missing. The profile shows roughly 170,000 clones, about an eighth of them singletons. V was shortened by 4 bases and J by 3 bases, with 7 bases between the two germline ends. CDR1 and CDR2 (germline): SEHNR, FQNEAQ (reference sequence). This CDR3 region has 13 residues. This clone has only a few counts. The specimen was central memory CD4+ T cells from blood. The chain has TRBV7-9 and TRBJ2-1, with D possibly matching TRBD2 (5 bases). This clonotype originated in a young woman in good health. This chain's CDR3 is CASSYGVYNEQFF. Written as DNA, the CDR3 is TGTGCCAGCAGCTACGGGGTCTACAATGAGCAGTTCTTC.